What follows are 28 T cell receptor beta chains derived from one specimen sequenced in a study of blood T cells in healthy people across ages. Primers used in a second PCR of about 7 to 11 cycles were a sample-barcoded 5' primer and a J-beta primer mix. TCRdb reprocessed the 5' RACE reads with MiXCR, giving one entry per CDR3 protein. The repertoire has roughly 1.5 million distinct CDR3 sequences, 35% to 45% of them found once; the top ten carry 4%. The sequenced sample was blood. These TCRs come from a young woman in good health.

This clonotype was picked up many times. The chain carries TRBV12-3 or TRBV12-4 and TRBJ2-1; 8 nucleotides line up with TRBD2. V gave up 6 bases and J gave up 4 bases; unmatched junction bases: 5. The CDR3 consists of 14 residues. CDR3 nucleotide sequence: TGTGCCAGCAGGGGACTAGACAGGTACAATGAGCAGTTCTTC. As protein: CASRGLDRYNEQFF.

This clonotype occurred a few times. This sequence joins TRBV10-3 and TRBJ2-7; TRBD2 aligns across 7 bases. This CDR3 has 13 residues. The germline V gene encodes CDR1 ENHRY and CDR2 SYGVKD. Trimming removed 6 bases from V and 4 bases from J; junction bases left unmatched: 6. CDR3 amino acids: CAIRVGSGYEQYF. CDR3 DNA sequence: TGTGCCATCAGGGTAGGTAGCGGGTACGAGCAGTACTTC.

This clonotype was observed a few times. This chain joins TRBV12-3 or TRBV12-4 and TRBJ2-2; the D gene is possibly TRBD1 (6 bases). CDR3 length: 15 residues. Trimming stripped 4 bases from V and 0 bases from J, with 9 bases between. The CDR3 sequence is CASSSWTANTGELFF. The CDR3 region has the DNA TGTGCCAGCAGTTCTTGGACAGCGAACACCGGGGAGCTGTTTTTT.

The sample holds a few counts of this clonotype. The J gene is TRBJ2-6, the V gene TRBV7-9; the match to TRBD1 covers 10 bases. The CDR3 covers 18 residues. The V gene's germline CDR1 is SEHNR and CDR2 FQNEAQ (reference sequence). V shed 5 bases, J shed 1 base, and the junction held 8 bases outside the gene matches. This CDR3 is CASSVRQGASSGANVLTF. The CDR3 nucleotides are TGTGCCAGCAGCGTAAGACAGGGGGCCTCGTCTGGGGCCAACGTCCTGACTTTC.

V is TRBV7-2 and J is TRBJ1-1; D is ambiguous. The CDR3 sequence is 14 residues long. Germline V lookup: CDR1 SGHTA, CDR2 FQGNSA. The V end lost 5 bases, the J end lost 1 base, and 11 bases lay between the germline ends. DNA for the CDR3: TGTGCCAGCAGCAAAGGTAACGGGAACACTGAAGCTTTCTTT. Translation gives CASSKGNGNTEAFF.

This clonotype was detected a few times. This rearrangement joins TRBV7-9 to TRBJ2-1; D possibly corresponds to TRBD2 (6 bases). This CDR3 contains 15 residues. The ends were cut back, 3 bases at V and 2 bases at J, with 11 bases in the middle. Germline V gene data show CDR1 as SEHNR and CDR2 as FQNEAQ (reference sequence). CDR3 nucleotides: TGTGCCAGCAGCTTTGACGGGAGCCCCTACAATGAGCAGTTCTTC. This translates into CASSFDGSPYNEQFF.

This clonotype was counted between two and nine times. This chain uses TRBV7-2 with TRBJ2-5; maybe TRBD2 (6 bases). CDR1 SGHTA and CDR2 FQGNSA come from the germline V gene. With 1 base removed from V and 1 base from J, the gap between germline ends came to 13 bases. CDR3 length: 16 amino acids. CDR3: CASSLGLASRQETQYF. The CDR3 DNA reads TGTGCCAGCAGCTTAGGGCTAGCGAGCCGCCAAGAGACCCAGTACTTC.

This clonotype was counted only a few times. V and J are TRBV3-1 and TRBJ2-2, with a tentative D call TRBD2 (5 bases). Germline CDR1 and CDR2: LGHDT and YNNKEL (reference sequence). This CDR3 has 15 residues. V lost 8 bases and J 0 bases, leaving 13 bases between the germline ends. CDR3 DNA sequence: TGTGCCAGCTCTGGTAGGGAGCCGAACACCGGGGAGCTGTTTTTT. It encodes CASSGREPNTGELFF. Full variable domain (rest looked up from reference TRBV3-1 and TRBJ2-2): DTAVSQTPKYLVTQMGNDKSIKCEQNLGHDTMYWYKQDSKKFLKIMFSYNNKELIINETVPNRFSPKSPDKAHLNLHINSLELGDSAVYFCASSGREPNTGELFFGEGSRLTVL.

The chain joins TRBV24-1 to TRBJ1-2; no reliable D call. Deletions cut 3 bases from V and 12 bases from J, with 19 bases between. This CDR3 is 14 amino acids long. The germline gives CDR1 KGHDR, CDR2 SFDVKD. CDR3 DNA: TGTGCCACCAGTGATCCACCCCTGTCCCGCGGTCACACCTTC. This translates into CATSDPPLSRGHTF.

The chain is built from TRBV4-1 and TRBJ2-3; TRBD2 might be the D (5 bases). V was pared by 0 bases and J by 0 bases, with 10 bases between. Germline V gene data show CDR1 as MGHRA and CDR2 as YSYEKL. This CDR3 region has 16 residues. In DNA form, the CDR3 reads TGCGCCAGCAGCCAAGACCCGGGATCTAGCACAGATACGCAGTATTTT. This translates into CASSQDPGSSTDTQYF.

This clonotype showed up just a few times. The J gene is TRBJ1-2, the V gene TRBV10-3; no definite D call. V was trimmed by 3 bases and J by 1 base, leaving 12 bases between them. CDR3 length equals 15 residues. Germline CDR1 is ENHRY and CDR2 is SYGVKD. The chain's CDR3 is CAISDLIRRNYGYTF. CDR3 nucleotide sequence: TGTGCCATCAGTGATTTAATCAGACGTAACTATGGCTACACCTTC.

The chain carries TRBV9 and TRBJ1-2; D gene uncertain. Germline CDR1 SGDLS, CDR2 YYNGEE. This CDR3 is built from 13 residues. V was trimmed by 0 bases and J by 4 bases, leaving 7 bases between them. CDR3 in DNA: TGTGCCAGCAGCGTAGATTCTGGCTATGGCTACACCTTC. As protein: CASSVDSGYGYTF.

The chain employs TRBV20-1 and TRBJ1-1; no reliable D call. In germline, CDR1 is DFQATT, CDR2 SNEGSKA (reference sequence). V was clipped by 0 bases and J by 4 bases, with 6 bases between them. This CDR3 has 12 residues. The CDR3 spells CSARDRRTEAFF. The CDR3 nucleotides are TGCAGTGCTAGAGATCGTCGCACTGAAGCTTTCTTT.

This clonotype came up a few times. The J gene is TRBJ2-1, the V gene TRBV29-1; the D gene is possibly TRBD2 (7 bases). CDR1 SQVTM and CDR2 ANQGSEA come from the germline V gene. Trimming took 6 bases from V and 7 from J, leaving 16 bases between them. The CDR3 is made up of 13 amino acids. Here the CDR3 reads CSVLWGGHNEQFF. The CDR3 DNA follows: TGCAGCGTCCTCTGGGGGGGGCATAATGAGCAGTTCTTC.

The table lists this clonotype with a few counts. The chain employs TRBV2 and TRBJ1-5; D may be TRBD1 (5 bases). Germline V gene data show CDR1 as SNHLY and CDR2 as FYNNEI. CDR3 length: 20 residues. Trimming left V 4 bases short and J 1 base short, with 26 bases between. DNA of the CDR3: TGTGCCAGCAGTGGAGGGTACGGGACTGCATATACGGGGAGCAATCAGCCCCAGCATTTT. Residues: CASSGGYGTAYTGSNQPQHF.

This chain connects TRBV20-1 to TRBJ1-3; 7 bases agree with TRBD1. CDR3 length equals 12 residues. Germline CDR1 DFQATT, CDR2 SNEGSKA (reference sequence). In DNA, the CDR3 is TGCAGCGCACAGGGGCTTGAAAACACCATATATTTT. It encodes CSAQGLENTIYF.

The CDR3 spells CASSKTGTRHSTDTQYF. DNA of the CDR3: TGTGCCAGCAGCAAAACCGGGACTAGGCATAGCACAGATACGCAGTATTTT. The chain is built from TRBV7-9 and TRBJ2-3; 8 positions match TRBD2. This CDR3 has 17 amino acids. Trimming removed 5 bases from V and 0 bases from J; junction bases left unmatched: 10. Germline loops: CDR1 SEHNR, CDR2 FQNEAQ (reference sequence).

This clonotype was seen only a few times. The V call is TRBV2, the J call TRBJ1-1, with a tentative D call TRBD1 (5 bases). Germline V gene lookup returns CDR1 SNHLY and CDR2 FYNNEI. The ends were cut back, 6 bases at V and 0 bases at J, with 14 bases in the middle. The CDR3 consists of 15 residues. The chain's CDR3 is CASRPPGRMNTEAFF. CDR3 coding DNA: TGTGCCAGCAGACCCCCGGGACGAATGAACACTGAAGCTTTCTTT.

This clonotype was seen a handful of times. This rearrangement joins TRBV16 to TRBJ2-5, with 7 bases that match TRBD1. V lost 2 bases and J lost 4; bases outside the gene matches: 1. Germline V gene sequence: CDR1 KGHSY, CDR2 FQNENV. This CDR3 contains 13 residues. In DNA form, the CDR3 reads TGTGCCAGCAGCCAAAGGGGGCCAGAGACCCAGTACTTC. Protein: CASSQRGPETQYF. The complete variable domain, with remaining parts taken from reference TRBV16 and TRBJ2-5, reads GEEVAQTPKHLVRGEGQKAKLYCAPIKGHSYVFWYQQVLKNEFKFLISFQNENVFDETGMPKERFSAKCLPNSPCSLEIQATKLEDSAVYFCASSQRGPETQYFGPGTRLLVL.

This clonotype was found a few times. DNA of the CDR3: TGTGCCAGCAGCCCCCAGGGACATCAGGCCTATGGCTACACCTTC. This codes for CASSPQGHQAYGYTF. The chain employs TRBV9 and TRBJ1-2; the D gene is possibly TRBD1 (6 bases). The V end lost 4 bases, the J end lost 4 bases, and 17 bases lay between the germline ends. CDR1 is SGDLS, CDR2 YYNGEE, per germline. The CDR3 sequence is 15 residues long.

The chain couples TRBV25-1 to TRBJ2-1, with 12 bases identical to TRBD2. V was pared by 1 base and J by 10 bases, with 11 bases of the junction left unmatched. The CDR3 totals 17 residues. CDR1 and CDR2 from the germline V gene are MGHDK and SYGVNS. CDR3 protein: CASSESRLAGVSGEQFF. CDR3 sequence (DNA): TGTGCCAGCAGTGAATCTCGACTAGCGGGAGTTTCAGGGGAGCAGTTCTTC.

The chain couples TRBV4-3 to TRBJ2-3, with 8 bases identical to TRBD2. With V trimmed by 1 base and J by 5 bases, 11 bases remained unmatched. The CDR3 spans 17 residues. Germline CDR1 LGHNA, CDR2 YSLEER. DNA for the CDR3: TGCGCCAGCAGCCAAGCAGTACCCGGGACTAGGAGAGATACGCAGTATTTT. Translated, it gives CASSQAVPGTRRDTQYF.

The chain carries TRBV4-1 and TRBJ2-1; 10 nucleotides line up with TRBD2. Trimming took 4 bases from V and 8 from J; bases not matched to a gene: 8. This CDR3 spans 15 amino acids. The germline gives CDR1 MGHRA, CDR2 YSYEKL. CDR3 residues: CASSREAGGPHEQFF. CDR3 bases: TGCGCCAGCAGCCGTGAAGCGGGGGGGCCTCATGAGCAGTTCTTC.

The V call is TRBV4-3, the J call TRBJ1-6; D call uncertain. The CDR3 is 14 residues long. Trimming left V 1 base short and J 6 bases short, with 7 bases between. CDR1 and CDR2 from the germline V gene are LGHNA and YSLEER. The CDR3 spells CASSQVLPNSPLHF. CDR3 DNA sequence: TGCGCCAGCAGCCAAGTCCTTCCTAATTCACCCCTCCACTTT.

The rearrangement uses TRBV20-1 and TRBJ2-1; D tentatively fits TRBD1 or TRBD2 (5 bases each). Trimming left V 2 bases short and J 7 bases short, with 15 bases between. This CDR3 comprises 14 residues. Per germline, CDR1 DFQATT and CDR2 SNEGSKA (reference sequence). The chain's CDR3 is CSARPRDHENEQFF. CDR3 bases: TGCAGTGCTAGACCCCGGGACCATGAGAATGAGCAGTTCTTC.

This clonotype showed up just a few times. The chain recombines TRBV30 with TRBJ1-2; D is possibly TRBD1 (5 bases). V lost 3 bases and J 6 bases, leaving 14 bases between the germline ends. Per germline, CDR1 GTSNPN and CDR2 SVGIG (reference sequence). This CDR3 spans 13 amino acids. CDR3 in amino acids: CAWSEGQGDGYTF. CDR3 DNA: TGTGCCTGGAGCGAGGGGCAGGGTGATGGCTACACCTTC. Full variable domain (remainder filled in from reference TRBV30 and TRBJ1-2): SQTIHQWPATLVQPVGSPLSLECTVEGTSNPNLYWYRQAAGRGLQLLFYSVGIGQISSEVPQNLSASRPQDRQFILSSKKLLLSDSGFYLCAWSEGQGDGYTFGSGTRLTVV.

This clonotype was seen a few times. This chain uses TRBV2 with TRBJ2-1; 9 nucleotides align to TRBD2. V shed 0 bases, J shed 4 bases, and the junction held 1 base outside the gene matches. The germline gives CDR1 SNHLY, CDR2 FYNNEI. The CDR3 loop spans 15 amino acids. The CDR3 protein is CASSEASGGYNEQFF. The CDR3 nucleotides are TGTGCCAGCAGTGAAGCTAGCGGGGGTTACAATGAGCAGTTCTTC.

The chain uses TRBV7-2 and TRBJ1-3; D might be TRBD1 (6 bases). Trimming removed 5 bases from V and 2 bases from J, with 13 bases in between. The length of the CDR3 is 15 residues. CDR1 SGHTA and CDR2 FQGNSA come from the germline V gene. The CDR3 protein is CASSLTTGTGNTIYF. The CDR3 bases are TGTGCCAGCAGCCTTACTACAGGGACTGGAAACACCATATATTTT.